These 16 T cell receptor beta chains share one sample of origin, sequenced in a study of CD8+ T cells in alopecia areata. Once RNA had been extracted, it was reverse transcribed into cDNA to act as the sequencing template. Profiling relied on immunoSEQ multiplex PCR, and the TCRdb table lists in-frame clones only, not all of them. Of 100,000 to 150,000 clones in the sample, roughly two fifths are singletons; the top ten hold 3.1%. The sample was CD4+ T cells sorted from blood. The receptors stem from a human donor with alopecia areata.

The CDR3 loop is CSVERGTTEAFF. The CDR3 DNA is TGCAGCGTTGAAAGGGGTACCACTGAAGCTTTCTTT. The chain employs TRBV29-1 and TRBJ1-1; D is possibly TRBD1 (5 bases). The germline V and J ends were trimmed by 2 bases and 4 bases, with 8 bases remaining between them. The length of the CDR3 is 12 residues. Germline V lookup: CDR1 SQVTM, CDR2 ANQGSEA. Using reference TRBV29-1 and TRBJ1-1 for the parts outside the CDR3, the full variable domain is SAVISQKPSRDICQRGTSLTIQCQVDSQVTMMFWYRQQPGQSLTLIATANQGSEATYESGFVIDKFPISRPNLTFSTLTVSNMSPEDSSIYLCSVERGTTEAFFGQGTRLTVV.

In this sample, this clone turned up a few times. The gene calls are TRBV10-3 and TRBJ2-3, with D perhaps assigned TRBD1 or TRBD2 (5 bases each). This CDR3 has 13 residues. V lost 2 bases and J lost 4, with 7 bases in between. Looked up from germline, CDR1 is ENHRY and CDR2 is SYGVKD. The CDR3, as DNA: TGTGCCATCAGTGAGGGGGACCCAGATACGCAGTATTTT. This sequence encodes CAISEGDPDTQYF.

V usage is TRBV7-9 and J usage is TRBJ2-3; TRBD2 aligns across 7 bases. Germline CDR1 reads SEHNR; CDR2 reads FQNEAQ (reference sequence). Germline trimming cut 0 bases from V and 2 bases from J; bases unmatched to any gene: 5. The CDR3 spans 16 residues. The CDR3 protein is CASSLAASGTTDTQYF. The CDR3 DNA reads as TGTGCCAGCAGCTTAGCGGCTAGCGGAACCACAGATACGCAGTATTTT. Looking up the rest from reference TRBV7-9 and TRBJ2-3 gives the full variable domain: DTGVSQNPRHKITKRGQNVTFRCDPISEHNRLYWYRQTLGQGPEFLTYFQNEAQLEKSRLLSDRFSAERPKGSFSTLEIQRTEQGDSAMYLCASSLAASGTTDTQYFGPGTRLTVL.

This clone has more than one count but fewer than ten. The rearrangement links TRBV7-3 to TRBJ2-1; 9 nucleotides match TRBD2. Trimming removed 5 bases from V and 7 bases from J; junction bases left unmatched: 12. This CDR3 is built from 16 residues. CDR1 SGHTA and CDR2 FQGTGA come from the germline V gene. This chain's CDR3 is CASSPETSGLFNEQFF. In nucleotides, the CDR3 is TGTGCCAGCAGCCCAGAGACTAGCGGACTGTTTAATGAGCAGTTCTTC.

This clone was observed a handful of times. The gene calls are TRBV30 and TRBJ2-5; perhaps TRBD2 as D (6 bases). Judging by the DNA end, TRBJ2-7 fits better; the J call may be wrong. CDR3 size: 12 residues. Germline V gene lookup returns CDR1 GTSNPN and CDR2 SVGIG (reference sequence). The CDR3 is CAWTRDQYEQYF. The CDR3 DNA is TGTGCCTGGACGCGGGACCAATACGAGCAGTACTTC.

In regard to this clone: This same CDR3 is encoded by further DNA sequences in the sample. The chain recombines TRBV29-1 with TRBJ2-5; D perhaps matches TRBD2 (5 bases). V lost 6 bases, J lost 2 bases, and 13 bases lay in between. CDR3 length equals 13 residues. In germline, CDR1 is SQVTM, CDR2 ANQGSEA. The CDR3 sequence: CSVPSSGQETQYF. CDR3 coding DNA: TGCAGCGTGCCTAGCTCAGGTCAAGAGACCCAGTACTTC. The full variable domain, with the rest looked up from reference TRBV29-1 and TRBJ2-5, is SAVISQKPSRDICQRGTSLTIQCQVDSQVTMMFWYRQQPGQSLTLIATANQGSEATYESGFVIDKFPISRPNLTFSTLTVSNMSPEDSSIYLCSVPSSGQETQYFGPGTRLLVL.

The CDR3 DNA is TGTGCCAGCAGCCCGCGGGGAGACCGCGAAAAACTGTTTTTT. Protein: CASSPRGDREKLFF. The gene calls are TRBV7-2 and TRBJ1-4, with D uncertain. V was trimmed by 5 bases and J by 8 bases, leaving 15 bases between them. Germline assignment: CDR1 SGHTA and CDR2 FQGNSA. The CDR3 spans 14 residues.

The J gene is TRBJ2-6, the V gene TRBV28; D remains unclear. V was trimmed by 6 bases and J by 0 bases, leaving 9 bases between them. This CDR3 comprises 15 residues. Per germline, CDR1 MDHEN and CDR2 SYDVKM. CDR3 nucleotides: TGTGCCAGCAGCGACGCCTCCTCTGGGGCCAACGTCCTGACTTTC. Translation gives CASSDASSGANVLTF.

The chain has TRBV29-1 and TRBJ1-1; D unresolved. The V gene's germline CDR1 is SQVTM and CDR2 ANQGSEA. This CDR3 has 10 residues. Trimming cost V 6 bases and J 6 bases, with 8 bases left between them. CDR3 sequence: CSVRSAEAFF. CDR3 nucleotide sequence: TGCAGCGTCCGGAGCGCTGAAGCTTTCTTT.

A few counts support this clone. V usage is TRBV30 and J usage is TRBJ1-5; possible D gene TRBD1, 6 bases. The CDR3 has 11 amino acids. Trimming left V 3 bases short and J 14 bases short, with 14 bases between. Germline CDR1 GTSNPN, CDR2 SVGIG (reference sequence). The CDR3 loop reads CAWRKGGPEHF. The CDR3 nucleotides are TGTGCCTGGAGAAAGGGGGGTCCTGAGCATTTT.

This chain joins TRBV7-9 and TRBJ2-7; possibly TRBD2 for D (7 bases). Germline V CDR1 and CDR2: SEHNR, FQNEAQ (reference sequence). V gave up 5 bases and J gave up 7 bases, with 21 bases separating them. This CDR3 has 15 residues. This CDR3 is CASSAGGTLLGEQYF. The CDR3 DNA is TGTGCCAGCAGCGCCGGGGGGACATTACTAGGGGAGCAGTACTTC.

This clone was detected a few times. V and J are TRBV4-3 and TRBJ1-5; 7 nucleotides align to TRBD1. This CDR3 has 14 amino acids. The ends lost 4 bases at V and 6 bases at J; junction bases unmatched: 6. Germline V lookup: CDR1 LGHNA, CDR2 YSLEER. The CDR3 nucleotides are TGCGCCAGCAGCCGTGACAGGGCAAGTCAGCCCCAGCATTTT. Protein: CASSRDRASQPQHF.

The CDR3, as DNA: TGTGCCAGCAGCTTGGACAGTCGCGGGCCGCTCACAGATACGCAGTATTTT. Protein sequence: CASSLDSRGPLTDTQYF. This chain connects TRBV28 to TRBJ2-3, with TRBD1 as a possible D gene (6 bases). The V gene's germline CDR1 is MDHEN and CDR2 SYDVKM. Between the trimmed V and J ends, which lost 6 bases and 2 bases, there was a span of 21 bases. The CDR3 is 17 amino acids.

This clone was picked up a small number of times. This sequence joins TRBV29-1 and TRBJ2-2, with D hard to call. Trimming cost V 3 bases and J 3 bases, with 8 bases left between them. The germline V gene has CDR1 SQVTM and CDR2 ANQGSEA. The CDR3 has 13 residues. The CDR3 DNA reads TGCAGCGTTGATAGGTTGGACACCGGGGAGCTGTTTTTT. It translates to CSVDRLDTGELFF.

By its share, this clone is medium-sized. The identical CDR3 is also encoded by other nucleotide sequences in the sample. The gene calls are TRBV28 and TRBJ2-7, with D unclear. V was clipped by 3 bases and J by 2 bases, with 2 bases between them. The CDR3 is 11 amino acids. CDR1 MDHEN and CDR2 SYDVKM come from the germline V gene. CDR3: CASSLTYEQYF. DNA for the CDR3: TGTGCCAGCAGTTTGACCTACGAGCAGTACTTC. Variable domain in full (rest from reference TRBV28 and TRBJ2-7): DVKVTQSSRYLVKRTGEKVFLECVQDMDHENMFWYRQDPGLGLRLIYFSYDVKMKEKGDIPEGYSVSREKKERFSLILESASTNQTSMYLCASSLTYEQYFGPGTRLTVT.

The chain couples TRBV6-5 to TRBJ1-1; D is possibly TRBD1 (6 bases). This CDR3 spans 13 amino acids. The V gene lost 6 bases and the J gene lost 1 base, with 9 bases spanning the gap. Germline V CDR1 and CDR2: MNHEY, SVGAGI. The CDR3 region is CASRRGQNTEAFF. DNA for the CDR3: TGTGCCAGCAGGCGGGGACAGAACACTGAAGCTTTCTTT.